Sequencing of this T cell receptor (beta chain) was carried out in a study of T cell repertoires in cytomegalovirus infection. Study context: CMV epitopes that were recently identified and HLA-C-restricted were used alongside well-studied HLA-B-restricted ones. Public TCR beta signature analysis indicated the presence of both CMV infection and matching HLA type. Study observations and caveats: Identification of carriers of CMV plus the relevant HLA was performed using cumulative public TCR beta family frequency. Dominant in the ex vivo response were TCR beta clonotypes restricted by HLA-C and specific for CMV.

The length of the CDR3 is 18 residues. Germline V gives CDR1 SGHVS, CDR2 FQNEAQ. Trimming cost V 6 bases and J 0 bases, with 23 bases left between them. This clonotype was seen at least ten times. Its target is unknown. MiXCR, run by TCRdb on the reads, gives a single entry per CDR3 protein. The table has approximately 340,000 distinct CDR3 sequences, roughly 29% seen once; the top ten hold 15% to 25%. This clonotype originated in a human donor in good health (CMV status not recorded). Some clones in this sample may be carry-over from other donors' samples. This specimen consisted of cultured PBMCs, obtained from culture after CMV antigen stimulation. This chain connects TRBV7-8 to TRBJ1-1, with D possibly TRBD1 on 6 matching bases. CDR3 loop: CASSPLGGAGRLNTEAFF. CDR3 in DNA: TGTGCCAGCAGTCCCCTCGGGGGGGCAGGTCGCTTGAACACTGAAGCTTTCTTT.